This T cell receptor beta chain was found in a study of T cell changes during pregnancy in multiple sclerosis (dated by TCRdb to between 2018 and 2021). With respect to the entire study: Changes in the T cell repertoire over the course of pregnancy were examined in this study in women with multiple sclerosis.

Concerning this clone itself: Its antigen is not yet known. No much larger clone exists at a distance of one base, and base qualities are not known.

Preparation of the library involved the immunoSEQ multiplex PCR assay. Drawn from immuneACCESS, this table holds only the in-frame rearrangements with V and J called that TCRdb kept. Clones are partly lost; checked studies trace under half to an unresolved V gene and leave the rest unexplained. The sample has about 110,000 clones on record, approximately 90% of them singletons. The ten largest clonotypes hold 0.65% to 0.9% of the sample. The germline V gene gives CDR1 as SGHNT and CDR2 as YENEEA. Trimming accounts for 5 bases at V and 8 bases at J, while the number of junction bases matched to no gene is 9. The CDR3 has 14 amino acids, counting the end cysteine and phenylalanine. Only the CDR3 DNA is retained, 42 bases long and in frame from the first base.

This chain is built from TRBV11-3 and TRBJ1-2; 9 nucleotides in the junction match TRBD1. Sequenced material: peripheral blood, taken in the third trimester of pregnancy. This TCR was recovered from a female donor in good health, enrolled as a control in a pregnancy study. CDR3 region: CASSRDRAGRGYTF. The sequenced DNA: TGTGCCAGCAGCCGGGACAGGGCAGGGCGCGGCTACACCTTC.